Following are 25 T cell receptor beta chains from one sample sequenced in a study of molecular identifiers for immune sequencing clone quantification. TCRdb processed the PCR reads anew with MiXCR; each CDR3 protein has one entry. The sample has more than 450,000 distinct CDR3 sequences, over 20% seen once. Sequencing was done on a sample of naive CD8+ T cells from blood, with Jurkat cell RNA spiked in. Subset reported: FACS-sorted CD8+CD4-CCR7+CD45RA+ naive T cells. The source of these receptors is a human donor in good health. Some libraries in this study had Jurkat cell RNA spiked in.

The V gene is TRBV2, the J gene TRBJ1-5; D gene uncertain. Trimming shortened V by 4 bases and J by 2 bases, and 9 bases separated the two germline ends. The germline CDR1 and CDR2 sequences are SNHLY and FYNNEI. This CDR3 is 14 amino acids long. CDR3 bases: TGTGCCAGCAGTGCCGGGATAGGCAATCAGCCCCAGCATTTT. It is translated as CASSAGIGNQPQHF. Combining the CDR3 with reference TRBV2 and TRBJ1-5 gives the whole variable domain EPEVTQTPSHQVTQMGQEVILRCVPISNHLYFYWYRQILGQKVEFLVSFYNNEISEKSEIFDDQFSVERPDGSNFTLKIRSTKLEDSAMYFCASSAGIGNQPQHFGDGTRLSIL.

This clonotype was seen only a few times. The rearrangement joins TRBV28 to TRBJ1-1, with 7 nucleotides matching TRBD1. Trimming took 2 bases from V and 4 from J; bases not matched to a gene: 7. The CDR3 is made up of 15 amino acids. CDR1 and CDR2 (germline): MDHEN, SYDVKM. The CDR3 coding sequence is TGTGCCAGCAGTTTAAGGTCGGCAGGGGGCACTGAAGCTTTCTTT. Translating it yields CASSLRSAGGTEAFF.

In this sample, this clonotype turned up many times. The chain links TRBV7-2 to TRBJ2-5; a weak D match, TRBD2 (6 bases). V was cut by 2 bases and J by 2 bases, with 9 bases left in between. Per germline, CDR1 SGHTA and CDR2 FQGNSA. The CDR3 spans 14 residues. This CDR3 is CASSLSRGQETQYF. CDR3 nucleotides: TGTGCCAGCAGCTTAAGTCGGGGGCAAGAGACCCAGTACTTC.

The J gene is TRBJ2-1, the V gene TRBV5-4; D may be TRBD2 (6 bases). The germline gives CDR1 SGHNT, CDR2 YYREEE (reference sequence). This CDR3 contains 14 residues. The V end lost 1 base, the J end lost 6 bases, and 11 bases lay between the germline ends. The CDR3 nucleotides read TGTGCCAGCAGCTTGTTTGGCGGGGTCAATGAGCAGTTCTTC. Protein: CASSLFGGVNEQFF.

This clonotype showed up many times. This chain connects TRBV20-1 to TRBJ2-3; D may be TRBD2 (6 bases). V was cut by 2 bases and J by 6 bases, with 15 bases left in between. This CDR3 contains 14 residues. Germline CDR1 DFQATT, CDR2 SNEGSKA (reference sequence). The CDR3 DNA follows: TGCAGTGCTAGATATACGGGGGAGCCCGATACGCAGTATTTT. Protein product: CSARYTGEPDTQYF.

This clonotype was detected ten times or more. The V and J genes are TRBV5-1 and TRBJ2-6; no clear D. This CDR3 comprises 13 residues. V shed 4 bases and J shed 3 bases, with 5 bases lying between them. The germline CDR1 and CDR2 sequences are SGHRS and YFSETQ. DNA for the CDR3: TGCGCCAGCAGCCCCTATGGGGCCAACGTCCTGACTTTC. Amino acids: CASSPYGANVLTF. Based on the CDR3 plus reference TRBV5-1 and TRBJ2-6, the full variable domain is KAGVTQTPRYLIKTRGQQVTLSCSPISGHRSVSWYQQTPGQGLQFLFEYFSETQRNKGNFPGRFSGRQFSNSRSEMNVSTLELGDSALYLCASSPYGANVLTFGAGSRLTVL.

The V and J genes are TRBV23-1 and TRBJ1-5, with a tentative D call TRBD1 (6 bases). TRBV23-1 is identified as an open reading frame with a role that is uncertain. This CDR3 has 14 residues. Trimming pared 7 bases from V and 8 bases from J, leaving 18 bases between. CDR3 in amino acids: CASTRGEFDEPQHF. The CDR3 bases are TGCGCCAGCACAAGGGGGGAATTCGATGAGCCCCAGCATTTT.

This clonotype was counted many times. The chain combines TRBV5-6 with TRBJ2-7; the match to TRBD2 covers 8 bases. V lost 2 bases to trimming and J lost 4 bases; unmatched junction nucleotides: 5. The CDR3 totals 14 residues. Looked up from germline, CDR1 is SGHDT and CDR2 is YYEEEE. CDR3: CASSFRLARYEQYF. In nucleotides, the CDR3 is TGTGCCAGCAGCTTCCGACTAGCGAGGTACGAGCAGTACTTC.

This clonotype was seen many times. This chain uses TRBV5-1 with TRBJ2-5, with 8 bases that match TRBD2. V gave up 6 bases and J gave up 1 base; unmatched junction bases: 8. The germline V gene encodes CDR1 SGHRS and CDR2 YFSETQ. The CDR3 is made up of 15 amino acids. The CDR3 sequence is CASTERGRLQETQYF. The CDR3 region has the DNA TGCGCCAGCACAGAGCGGGGGCGACTCCAAGAGACCCAGTACTTC.

Remarks on this clonotype: A much larger clone lies a single base off, so this may be a read error. The rearrangement uses TRBV7-8 and TRBJ2-7; D is perhaps TRBD2 (6 bases). Per germline, CDR1 SGHVS and CDR2 FQNEAQ. This CDR3 spans 15 amino acids. The CDR3 DNA sequence: TGTGCCAGCAGCTACCCCGGGACTTTCTCCTACGGGCAGTACTTC. Its translation: CASSYPGTFSYGQYF.

This clonotype was seen many times. The chain joins TRBV4-3 to TRBJ2-7; D tentatively fits TRBD1 or TRBD2 (5 bases each). Trimming removed 4 bases from V and 4 bases from J, with 17 bases in between. Looked up from germline, CDR1 is LGHNA and CDR2 is YSLEER. This CDR3 region has 15 residues. CDR3 protein: CASSPSGTGKYEQYF. CDR3 nucleotides: TGCGCCAGCAGCCCTTCCGGGACGGGCAAATACGAGCAGTACTTC.

This clonotype has only one observation. This may come from a read error, since a much larger clone is one base off. This chain links TRBV30 with TRBJ1-5; D is uncertain. The CDR3 spans 12 residues. Trimming stripped 2 bases from V and 6 bases from J, with 8 bases between. Germline loops: CDR1 GTSNPN, CDR2 SVGIG (reference sequence). The CDR3 is CAWSIYSQPQHF. CDR3 bases: TGTGCCTGGAGTATTTATAGTCAGCCCCAGCATTTT.

This clonotype was detected ten times or more. The CDR3: CASSADSPYEQYF. CDR3 DNA: TGTGCCAGTAGTGCCGACAGCCCCTACGAGCAGTACTTC. The J gene is TRBJ2-7, the V gene TRBV19, with a tentative D call TRBD1 (5 bases). The CDR3 extends over 13 amino acids. Germline CDR1 reads LNHDA; CDR2 reads SQIVND (reference sequence). Trimming took off 5 bases at V and 2 bases at J, with 10 bases between the two ends.

There are a few counts of this clonotype. The chain couples TRBV7-9 to TRBJ1-1; the D is unclear. There are 12 residues in the CDR3. Germline V gene lookup returns CDR1 SEHNR and CDR2 FQNEAQ (reference sequence). Trimming shortened V by 4 bases and J by 4 bases, and 7 bases separated the two germline ends. The CDR3 loop reads CASSSFGTEAFF. CDR3 nucleotide sequence: TGTGCCAGCAGCTCCTTCGGCACTGAAGCTTTCTTT.

This clonotype occurred many times. The chain has TRBV28 and TRBJ1-4; D remains ambiguous. CDR1 is MDHEN, CDR2 SYDVKM, per germline. V lost 3 bases and J lost 3, with 11 bases in between. There are 15 residues in the CDR3. This CDR3 reads CASSFGSRANEKLFF. The CDR3, as DNA: TGTGCCAGCAGTTTCGGTAGTCGGGCTAATGAAAAACTGTTTTTT.

This clonotype occurred a few times. The chain links TRBV20-1 to TRBJ2-7, with a tentative D call TRBD2 (5 bases). This CDR3 has 13 residues. Trimming pared 1 base from V and 3 bases from J, leaving 10 bases between. Germline assignment: CDR1 DFQATT and CDR2 SNEGSKA (reference sequence). As DNA, the CDR3 is TGCAGTGCTAGAGTCCCGGGGTTCTACGAGCAGTACTTC. Encoded protein: CSARVPGFYEQYF.

The rearrangement uses TRBV20-1 and TRBJ2-5, with 7 bases aligning to TRBD2. Germline values: CDR1 DFQATT, CDR2 SNEGSKA (reference sequence). The CDR3 is made up of 14 amino acids. The CDR3 bases are TGCAGCGCTCCACCGGCGGGAGAGGAAGAGACCCAGTACTTC. Its protein product is CSAPPAGEEETQYF.

This clonotype was counted only a few times. V usage is TRBV9 and J usage is TRBJ1-3; 7 bases line up with TRBD1. Germline CDR1 reads SGDLS; CDR2 reads YYNGEE. V shed 3 bases and J 1 base; nucleotides not matched to a gene: 1. CDR3 size: 14 residues. The CDR3 sequence is CASSGTGSGNTIYF. The CDR3 DNA follows: TGTGCCAGCAGCGGGACAGGTTCTGGAAACACCATATATTTT.

J is TRBJ2-5 and V is TRBV7-9; 9 bases align to TRBD2. Germline assignment: CDR1 SEHNR and CDR2 FQNEAQ (reference sequence). The CDR3 runs 18 residues. Trimming at V came to 1 base and at J to 4 bases, leaving 13 bases not matched to a gene. The CDR3 sequence is CASSLGPLFGLARETQYF. The CDR3 DNA follows: TGTGCCAGCAGCTTAGGCCCCCTATTTGGACTAGCGAGAGAGACCCAGTACTTC.

This clonotype was observed at least ten times. The V and J genes are TRBV5-1 and TRBJ2-3, with D possibly matching TRBD2 (6 bases). The germline CDR1 and CDR2 sequences are SGHRS and YFSETQ. Trimming took off 3 bases at V and 2 bases at J, with 16 bases between the two ends. CDR3 length: 16 amino acids. CDR3: CASSWNEASDTDTQYF. The CDR3 bases are TGCGCCAGCAGCTGGAACGAGGCTAGCGACACAGATACGCAGTATTTT.

About this clonotype itself: This may stem from a read error, because a much larger clone lies one nucleotide away. V is TRBV5-6 and J is TRBJ2-5; 8 nucleotides match TRBD1. The CDR3 runs to 14 residues. Germline V gives CDR1 SGHDT, CDR2 YYEEEE. Trimming took 7 bases from V and 1 from J; bases not matched to a gene: 6. The CDR3 is CASGPGQVQETQYF. The DNA for the CDR3 is TGTGCCAGCGGCCCGGGACAGGTCCAAGAGACCCAGTACTTC.

The genes are TRBV9 and TRBJ2-1; the D call may be TRBD1 or TRBD2 (5 bases each). Trimming cost V 0 bases and J 7 bases, with 17 bases left between them. This CDR3 comprises 16 residues. Germline V lookup: CDR1 SGDLS, CDR2 YYNGEE. The CDR3 region is CASSVEGNLGGNEQFF. The CDR3, as DNA: TGTGCCAGCAGCGTAGAGGGGAACTTAGGAGGTAATGAGCAGTTCTTC.

There are many counts of this clonotype. The chain has TRBV19 and TRBJ2-3; the D is unclear. Germline CDR1 LNHDA, CDR2 SQIVND (reference sequence). CDR3 length: 13 amino acids. Trimming left V 4 bases short and J 6 bases short, with 11 bases between. CDR3 DNA sequence: TGTGCCAGTAGTAGCAGCCGTAGCGATACGCAGTATTTT. Its protein product is CASSSSRSDTQYF.

This clonotype was counted at least ten times. This chain connects TRBV30 to TRBJ2-1, with 9 bases matching TRBD2. The V and J ends lost 2 bases and 5 bases, in that order; junction bases with no gene match: 10. Germline CDR1 reads GTSNPN; CDR2 reads SVGIG (reference sequence). This CDR3 region has 16 residues. The CDR3 DNA sequence: TGTGCCTGGAGTTGGCTGGGACTAGCCGTCGACAATGAGCAGTTCTTC. Amino acids: CAWSWLGLAVDNEQFF.

V is TRBV24-1 and J is TRBJ2-1; D is tentatively TRBD1 or TRBD2 (6 bases each). The CDR3 runs 14 residues. V lost 9 bases and J lost 2, with 13 bases in between. Germline V gives CDR1 KGHDR, CDR2 SFDVKD. CDR3 residues: CATAGGTTYNEQFF. For the CDR3, the DNA is TGTGCCACCGCCGGCGGGACAACCTACAATGAGCAGTTCTTC.